This T cell receptor beta chain was retrieved from a study of T cells after yellow fever vaccination. Study in general: With SMART-Seq v4 Ultra Low Input, the fractions containing low cell numbers were prepared.

Notes on this clonotype: What it recognizes is unknown.

Broader study findings: Most primary-vaccination clones reappeared after the booster (about 95% CD4, 85% to 90% CD8). High-abundance clonotypes from the bulk population could contaminate FACS-sorted repertoires.

The TCR cDNA carried a universal primer site and UMIs from 5'RACE template switching. TCRdb independently ran MiXCR on the 5' RACE reads; one entry per CDR3 protein. The profile shows 300,000 to 400,000 distinct CDR3 sequences, 7% to 10% of them singletons. The input for sequencing was PBMCs, taken approximately 40 days after the first yellow fever vaccination. The clonotype originates from a man between 18 and 35 years old who received the YFV17D yellow fever vaccine.

DNA of the CDR3: TGTGCCAGCACACGGGACTTTACTGGGGCCAACGTCCTGACTTTC. It translates to CASTRDFTGANVLTF. The chain combines TRBV6-1 with TRBJ2-6; the D gene is possibly TRBD2 (6 bases). The germline V and J ends were trimmed by 7 bases and 2 bases, with 12 bases remaining between them. Germline CDR1 reads MNHNS; CDR2 reads SASEGT. This CDR3 has 15 amino acids.